This TCR beta chain was sequenced during a study of T cells after yellow fever vaccination. For the study at large: Low-cell-number fractions were prepared with SMART-Seq v4 Ultra Low Input.

A 5'RACE template-switching step, the method used to make TCR cDNA, added a universal primer site and UMIs. TCRdb re-derived calls from the 5' RACE reads in MiXCR, one entry per CDR3 protein. The sample holds hundreds of thousands of distinct CDR3 sequences, around 3.9% seen once. Study results and limitations: Weaker overall, the secondary response nonetheless peaked faster (day 5 versus 15). A minor fraction of clonotypes spanned both CD4 and CD8 compartments.

This clonotype was observed many times. Antigen: not known. Germline assignment: CDR1 SNHLY and CDR2 FYNNEI. This CDR3 has 16 amino acids. V dropped 5 bases and J dropped 4 bases, with 20 bases sitting between them. The chain couples TRBV2 to TRBJ2-5; tentatively, D is TRBD2 (6 bases). The sequence came from a man in his late teens or twenties who received the YFV17D yellow fever vaccine. Sequences were derived from PBMCs, sampled on the day of the yellow fever booster vaccination. The CDR3 nucleotides read TGTGCCAGCAGTAAGGAAACAGGCGGAGGGCGAGAGACCCAGTACTTC. Encoded protein: CASSKETGGGRETQYF.